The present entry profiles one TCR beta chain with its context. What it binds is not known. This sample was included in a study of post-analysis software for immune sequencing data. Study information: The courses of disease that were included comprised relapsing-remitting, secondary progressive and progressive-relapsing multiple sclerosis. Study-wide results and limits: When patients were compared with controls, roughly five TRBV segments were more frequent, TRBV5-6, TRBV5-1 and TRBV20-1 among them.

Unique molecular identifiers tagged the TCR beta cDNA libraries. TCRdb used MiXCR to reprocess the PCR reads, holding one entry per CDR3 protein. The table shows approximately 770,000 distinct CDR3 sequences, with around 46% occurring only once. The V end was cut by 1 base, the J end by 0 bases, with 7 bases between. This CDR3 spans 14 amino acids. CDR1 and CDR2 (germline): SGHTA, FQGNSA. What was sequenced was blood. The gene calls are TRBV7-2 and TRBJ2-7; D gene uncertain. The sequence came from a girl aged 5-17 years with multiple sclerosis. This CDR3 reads CASSLGQISYEQYF. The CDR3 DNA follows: TGTGCCAGCAGCTTAGGCCAGATCTCCTACGAGCAGTACTTC.